This TCR beta chain appears in the sequencing data of a study of blood T cells in healthy people across ages. Study-wide results and limits: Diversity estimates from one million T cells were considered underestimates. More naive CD4+ cells and higher diversity were found in long-lived than in aged donors. Across samples, TCR beta diversity tracked strongly with naive T cell percentage.

The CDR3 is made up of 16 amino acids. Germline CDR1 is MNHNS and CDR2 is SASEGT. With 6 bases removed from V and 0 bases from J, the gap between germline ends came to 15 bases. To note about this clonotype: Antigen specificity is unknown.

Primers used in a second PCR of roughly 7 to 11 cycles were a sample-barcoded 5' primer and a J-beta primer mix. TCRdb reanalysed the 5' RACE reads using MiXCR and keeps one entry per CDR3 protein. The data contain more than 650,000 distinct CDR3 sequences, about 20% of them singletons. The J gene is TRBJ2-1, the V gene TRBV6-1; D is possibly TRBD1 (6 bases). The sequencing sample was made of blood. The sequence was collected from an older man in good health. The CDR3: CASRAADRVSYNEQFF. DNA of the CDR3: TGTGCCAGCAGAGCTGCGGACAGAGTCTCCTACAATGAGCAGTTCTTC.